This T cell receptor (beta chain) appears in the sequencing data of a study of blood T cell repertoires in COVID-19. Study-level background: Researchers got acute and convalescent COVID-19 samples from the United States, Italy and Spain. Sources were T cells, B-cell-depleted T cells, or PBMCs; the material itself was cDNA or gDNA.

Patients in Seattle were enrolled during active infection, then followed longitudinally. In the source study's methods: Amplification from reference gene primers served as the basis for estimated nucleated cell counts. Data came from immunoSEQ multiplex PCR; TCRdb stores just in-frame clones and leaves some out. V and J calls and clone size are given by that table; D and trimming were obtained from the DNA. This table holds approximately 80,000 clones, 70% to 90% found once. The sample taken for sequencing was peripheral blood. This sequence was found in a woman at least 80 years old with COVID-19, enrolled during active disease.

The DNA of the CDR3 is TGTGCCAGCAGCCTTATTGGGGGCCCTTACTATGGCTACACCTTC. This encodes CASSLIGGPYYGYTF. The V gene is TRBV3-1 (or the pseudogene TRBV3-2), the J gene TRBJ1-2; possible D gene TRBD1, 6 bases. Per the germline V gene, CDR1 is LGHDT and CDR2 is YNNKEL (reference sequence). Trimming stripped 4 bases from V and 3 bases from J, with 15 bases between. CDR3 length: 15 amino acids.